One and the same sample provided the 27 T cell receptor beta chains below, sequenced in a study of PD-1 blockade in classical Hodgkin lymphoma. Each patient's relapse followed autologous stem cell transplantation, and brentuximab vedotin exposure varied. Sequencing was performed with immunoSEQ multiplex PCR; in TCRdb, only in-frame clones are kept and a portion is missing. The sample holds approximately 61,000 clones, roughly nine tenths seen once. This specimen consisted of peripheral blood mononuclear cells (PBMCs), obtained at baseline. The receptor source for this set is a human donor with classical Hodgkin lymphoma.

The genes are TRBV29-1 and TRBJ2-3; D possibly corresponds to TRBD1 (5 bases). Per germline, CDR1 SQVTM and CDR2 ANQGSEA. CDR3 length: 14 amino acids. V lost 3 bases and J 6 bases, leaving 16 bases between the germline ends. Written as DNA, the CDR3 is TGCAGCGTTGACCCGAAGGGGATTGGGGATACGCAGTATTTT. It is translated as CSVDPKGIGDTQYF.

The V and J genes are TRBV6-6 and TRBJ2-2, with 11 bases matching TRBD2. After removal of 6 bases from V and 4 bases from J, the junction contained 4 bases not matched to a gene. The CDR3 totals 15 residues. Germline lookup yields CDR1 MNHNY and CDR2 SVGAGI (reference sequence). CDR3 nucleotides: TGTGCCAGCAGCCTAGGACTAGCGGGCACCGGGGAGCTGTTTTTT. It translates to CASSLGLAGTGELFF.

The rearrangement links TRBV9 to TRBJ2-3, with TRBD2 matching 8 bases. Germline-derived CDR1 and CDR2 are SGDLS and YYNGEE. The CDR3 consists of 15 residues. V was pared by 4 bases and J by 2 bases, with 6 bases of the junction left unmatched. The CDR3 spells CASSLSLADTDTQYF. As DNA, the CDR3 is TGTGCCAGCAGCCTATCACTAGCGGACACAGATACGCAGTATTTT.

DNA of the CDR3: TGTGCCAGCAGCGTAGGTGTAGGCGGCTACACCTTC. Residues: CASSVGVGGYTF. The V gene is TRBV9, the J gene TRBJ1-2; D is unresolved. The CDR3 extends over 12 amino acids. V gave up 0 bases and J gave up 8 bases, with 8 bases separating them. CDR1 and CDR2 from the germline V gene are SGDLS and YYNGEE.

J is TRBJ1-1 and V is TRBV7-2, with unresolved D. The CDR3 length is 13 residues. The germline V gene has CDR1 SGHTA and CDR2 FQGNSA. V lost 3 bases, J lost 1 base, and 6 bases lay in between. The CDR3 protein is CASSFWGNTEAFF. In nucleotides, the CDR3 is TGTGCCAGCAGCTTTTGGGGGAACACTGAAGCTTTCTTT.

This clone was picked up one time. The chain couples TRBV10-1 to TRBJ2-2; D is perhaps TRBD2 (7 bases). The CDR3 spans 16 residues. Trimming removed 3 bases at V and 7 bases at J, with 18 bases between. Germline V lookup: CDR1 WNHNN, CDR2 SYGVQD (reference sequence). The CDR3 region is CASSDRVGGASGELFF. In DNA, the CDR3 is TGCGCCAGCAGTGATAGAGTGGGGGGGGCGAGCGGGGAGCTGTTTTTT.

The rearrangement links TRBV10-2 to TRBJ1-4; D might be TRBD1 (5 bases). Looked up from germline, CDR1 is WSHSY and CDR2 is SAAADI. The CDR3 sequence is 15 residues long. Trimming left V 6 bases short and J 4 bases short, with 15 bases between. The CDR3 bases are TGCGCCAGCAGGGCCGGGACCGCTAATAATGAAAAACTGTTTTTT. It specifies CASRAGTANNEKLFF.

This rearrangement joins TRBV9 to TRBJ1-1; possible D gene TRBD1, 6 bases. The CDR3 spans 17 residues. Trimming shortened V by 4 bases and J by 0 bases, and 19 bases separated the two germline ends. Germline CDR1 reads SGDLS; CDR2 reads YYNGEE. This CDR3 is CASSPDSYWDLNTEAFF. DNA for the CDR3: TGTGCCAGCAGCCCGGACAGTTATTGGGATTTGAACACTGAAGCTTTCTTT.

The chain employs TRBV30 and TRBJ1-3; maybe TRBD1 (6 bases). V was pared by 0 bases and J by 2 bases, with 11 bases between. This CDR3 is 15 amino acids long. Germline CDR1 GTSNPN, CDR2 SVGIG (reference sequence). The CDR3 sequence: CAWSVGGGPGNTIYF. The CDR3 region has the DNA TGTGCCTGGAGTGTTGGAGGGGGACCTGGAAACACCATATATTTT.

The rearrangement joins TRBV19 to TRBJ1-2; D is possibly TRBD1 (6 bases). Germline CDR1 LNHDA, CDR2 SQIVND (reference sequence). CDR3 size: 13 residues. The ends were cut back, 5 bases at V and 8 bases at J, with 15 bases in the middle. DNA for the CDR3: TGTGCCAGTAGTGGGCGGGGGGCTCGCGGCTACACCTTC. Amino acid sequence: CASSGRGARGYTF.

This clone was detected only a few times. The chain links TRBV30 to TRBJ1-1, with D maybe TRBD1 (5 bases). Germline V gene lookup returns CDR1 GTSNPN and CDR2 SVGIG (reference sequence). V shed 8 bases and J shed 3 bases, with 10 bases lying between them. There are 11 residues in the CDR3. CDR3 loop: CAGGLDTEAFF. The CDR3 DNA reads as TGTGCCGGGGGTTTGGACACTGAAGCTTTCTTT.

This chain links TRBV6-1 with TRBJ2-1, with TRBD2 identical over 15 bases. The CDR3 runs to 15 residues. Trimming took 6 bases from V and 6 from J; bases not matched to a gene: 3. The germline CDR1 and CDR2 sequences are MNHNS and SASEGT. CDR3 region: CASSRTSGGANEQFF. The CDR3 DNA follows: TGTGCCAGCAGCCGGACTAGCGGGGGGGCCAATGAGCAGTTCTTC.

The table lists this clone with a count of one. One junction end does not reproduce the germline sequence, and a read error may be involved. The chain couples TRBV29-1 to TRBJ2-3; possibly TRBD1 for D (5 bases). This CDR3 comprises 11 residues. Germline V gives CDR1 SQVTM, CDR2 ANQGSEA. CDR3 nucleotides: TGCAGCGTTTGGGGCACTGATACGCAGTATTTT. As protein: CSVWGTDTQYF.

The chain has TRBV4-2 and TRBJ1-2; D remains unclear. V lost 0 bases, J lost 6 bases, and 23 bases lay in between. The CDR3 is made up of 18 amino acids. The V gene's germline CDR1 is LGHNA and CDR2 YNFKEQ. The CDR3 region has the DNA TGTGCCAGCAGCCAAGAGGGCTCCGCGGGTTGGAGTCGTAATGGCTACACCTTC. This translates into CASSQEGSAGWSRNGYTF.

V is TRBV6-6 and J is TRBJ2-7; 7 bases line up with TRBD2. The CDR3 spans 16 residues. Per germline, CDR1 MNHNY and CDR2 SVGAGI (reference sequence). The trim removed 7 bases at V and 4 bases at J, leaving 16 bases unmatched. Here the CDR3 DNA reads TGTGCCAGCAACCCCTCTTCCGGGGGGTTACTTTACGAGCAGTACTTC. Its translation is CASNPSSGGLLYEQYF.

Here the CDR3 DNA reads TGTGCCAGCAGTTACTTACGGATAGCCACCGGGGAGCTGTTTTTT. Protein: CASSYLRIATGELFF. V and J are TRBV6-6 and TRBJ2-2; D remains ambiguous. This CDR3 comprises 15 residues. Trimming left V 1 base short and J 4 bases short, with 10 bases between. Germline CDR1 MNHNY, CDR2 SVGAGI (reference sequence).

Only one count was recorded for this clone. The genes are TRBV7-9 and TRBJ2-2, with TRBD1 identical over 8 bases. V was clipped by 0 bases and J by 4 bases; unmatched bases: 1. The CDR3 consists of 15 residues. Per germline, CDR1 SEHNR and CDR2 FQNEAQ (reference sequence). For the CDR3, the DNA is TGTGCCAGCAGCTTAGCGGGACAGGTCACCGGGGAGCTGTTTTTT. As protein: CASSLAGQVTGELFF.

The V gene is TRBV7-6, the J gene TRBJ2-1, with TRBD1 matching 8 bases. Trimming at V came to 5 bases and at J to 2 bases, leaving 11 bases not matched to a gene. The CDR3 is 17 residues long. CDR1 and CDR2 (germline): SGHVS, FNYEAQ. CDR3 sequence reads: CASSQRIQGDAYNEQFF. The CDR3 DNA reads TGTGCCAGCAGCCAACGGATACAGGGGGATGCCTACAATGAGCAGTTCTTC.

This chain uses TRBV13 with TRBJ2-7, with D possibly called TRBD1 or TRBD2 (6 bases each). The CDR3 is made up of 16 amino acids. Germline V gene lookup returns CDR1 PRHDT and CDR2 FYEKMQ (reference sequence). Trimming took 1 base from V and 4 from J, leaving 17 bases between them. Written as DNA, the CDR3 is TGTGCCAGCAGCTTAGACAGGTCCGGGGGCACGTACGAGCAGTACTTC. Translated: CASSLDRSGGTYEQYF.

The chain links TRBV6-8 to TRBJ1-6; D uncertain. The CDR3 is 17 residues long. V was trimmed by 4 bases and J by 0 bases, leaving 13 bases between them. CDR1 is MNHGY and CDR2 is SAAAGT in the germline V gene. Here the CDR3 DNA reads TGTGCCAGCAGTTTTAAACCCCCGAGCTCCTATAATTCACCCCTCCACTTT. It translates to CASSFKPPSSYNSPLHF.

The rearrangement links TRBV27 to TRBJ2-7; 11 positions match TRBD2. The CDR3 loop spans 16 amino acids. The V and J ends lost 5 bases and 3 bases, in that order; junction bases with no gene match: 9. CDR1 MNHEY and CDR2 SMNVEV come from the germline V gene (reference sequence). The CDR3 region is CASSKVAGGLIYEQYF. The DNA of the CDR3 is TGTGCCAGCAGTAAGGTAGCGGGGGGGCTTATCTACGAGCAGTACTTC.

V gene TRBV7-9 combines with J gene TRBJ2-3; TRBD1 or TRBD2 may be the D gene (5 bases each). The germline gives CDR1 SEHNR, CDR2 FQNEAQ (reference sequence). This CDR3 has 16 residues. Trimming left V 5 bases short and J 4 bases short, with 19 bases between. CDR3 region: CASSARRDRRADTQYF. Written as DNA, the CDR3 is TGTGCCAGCAGCGCCCGCCGGGACCGGCGCGCAGATACGCAGTATTTT.

V gene TRBV30 combines with J gene TRBJ1-4; 7 bases are shared with TRBD1. CDR1 and CDR2 (germline): GTSNPN, SVGIG (reference sequence). Losses at the gene ends were 0 bases for V and 7 bases for J; bases not matched to a gene: 11. The CDR3 has 16 amino acids. The CDR3 bases are TGTGCCTGGAGTGTAAAACGTGGGCAGGGGGGTGAAAAACTGTTTTTT. Translation gives CAWSVKRGQGGEKLFF.

This clone was counted a few times. The chain links TRBV4-1 to TRBJ1-4, with D possibly TRBD1 on 6 matching bases. The CDR3 totals 15 residues. Germline V gene lookup returns CDR1 MGHRA and CDR2 YSYEKL. The V end was cut by 0 bases, the J end by 5 bases, with 10 bases between. The CDR3: CASSQDLTGNEKLFF. The CDR3 DNA sequence: TGCGCCAGCAGCCAAGATCTTACAGGGAATGAAAAACTGTTTTTT.

V usage is TRBV5-4 and J usage is TRBJ2-7; the D call may be TRBD1 or TRBD2 (6 bases each). Germline assignment: CDR1 SGHNT and CDR2 YYREEE (reference sequence). This CDR3 region has 14 residues. The ends were cut back, 1 base at V and 3 bases at J, with 11 bases in the middle. The CDR3 DNA is TGTGCCAGCAGCTTGCGACAGGAGGGCTACGAGCAGTACTTC. Translated: CASSLRQEGYEQYF. Together with reference TRBV5-4 and TRBJ2-7, the CDR3 gives the full variable domain: ETGVTQSPTHLIKTRGQQVTLRCSSQSGHNTVSWYQQALGQGPQFIFQYYREEENGRGNFPPRFSGLQFPNYSSELNVNALELDDSALYLCASSLRQEGYEQYFGPGTRLTVT.

The rearrangement joins TRBV25-1 to TRBJ1-1; D call uncertain. The CDR3 has 13 amino acids. V lost 6 bases to trimming and J lost 3 bases, with 11 bases between them. Germline loops: CDR1 MGHDK, CDR2 SYGVNS. As DNA, the CDR3 is TGTGCCAGCAGGGAGGGCATGCACACTGAAGCTTTCTTT. Amino acid sequence: CASREGMHTEAFF.

To note about this clone: An end of the junction does not agree with germline; a read error may underlie this. The rearrangement links TRBV6-5 to TRBJ2-3, with D maybe TRBD1 (5 bases). The CDR3 runs to 13 residues. Per the germline V gene, CDR1 is MNHEY and CDR2 is SVGAGI. CDR3 nucleotides: TGTGCCAGCAGTTACGTCACAACAGGTACGCAGTATTTT. Its translation: CASSYVTTGTQYF.